This TCR beta chain was found in a study of long-term antiretroviral therapy in people with HIV. All donors provided no fewer than one pre-ART and no fewer than two post-ART PBMC samples. Only United States sites treated participants with HIV. Prior to DNA extraction, the samples held 1-10 million cryopreserved PBMC. Germline loops: CDR1 SGHAT, CDR2 FQNNGV. J lost 6 bases, V lost 5 bases, and 5 bases had no gene match. The CDR3 covers 14 residues. Researchers report immunoSEQ v3.0 was run at survey level. Clones were sequenced by immunoSEQ multiplex PCR, and TCRdb holds only the in-frame ones, with some missing. The repertoire consists of under 20,000 clones, with 70% to 80% occurring once and the leading ten covering under 6.5%.

The sample was unsorted PBMCs, taken at the start of antiretroviral therapy, before treatment. The receptor was derived from a man between 18 and 29 years old with HIV. This rearrangement joins TRBV11-2 to TRBJ2-2, with TRBD1 matching over 8 bases. The CDR3 is CASSKGQGAGELFF. Written as DNA, the CDR3 is TGTGCCAGCAGCAAAGGACAGGGCGCCGGGGAGCTGTTTTTT.